These 18 T cell receptor beta chains were sequenced from one sample in a study of blood T cell repertoires in COVID-19. Data came from immunoSEQ multiplex PCR; TCRdb stores just in-frame clones and leaves some out. The sample lists 350,000 to 450,000 clones, approximately 90% occurring once. The sequenced sample was peripheral blood. All receptors come from a woman between 40 and 50 years old with COVID-19, enrolled during active disease.

The chain combines TRBV18 with TRBJ1-1; 7 nucleotides match TRBD1. Germline V lookup: CDR1 KGHSH, CDR2 LQKENI. The V segment lost 0 bases and the J segment 7 bases; nucleotides outside the gene matches: 5. This CDR3 contains 14 residues. The CDR3 protein is CASSPPWDSDEAFF. Here the CDR3 DNA reads TGTGCCAGCTCACCACCGTGGGACAGTGATGAAGCTTTCTTT.

V is TRBV4-2 and J is TRBJ1-1, with unresolved D. The V end lost 5 bases, the J end lost 0 bases, and 13 bases lay between the germline ends. In germline, CDR1 is LGHNA, CDR2 YNFKEQ. This CDR3 is 15 amino acids long. The CDR3 DNA reads TGTGCCAGCAGCTTCGGAGGGAGTTTGAACACTGAAGCTTTCTTT. Translation gives CASSFGGSLNTEAFF.

The J gene is TRBJ1-2, the V gene TRBV4-2; 7 positions agree with TRBD1. Germline trimming cut 0 bases from V and 4 bases from J; bases unmatched to any gene: 5. The germline V gene encodes CDR1 LGHNA and CDR2 YNFKEQ. The CDR3 consists of 15 residues. For the CDR3, the DNA is TGTGCCAGCAGCCAAGATCGGGACAGTGCCTATGGCTACACCTTC. Amino acid sequence: CASSQDRDSAYGYTF.

The V and J genes are TRBV7-2 and TRBJ2-7; tentatively, D is TRBD1 (7 bases). Germline assignment: CDR1 SGHTA and CDR2 FQGNSA. The CDR3 sequence is 17 residues long. Between the trimmed V and J ends, which lost 1 base and 2 bases, there was a span of 18 bases. CDR3 DNA sequence: TGTGCCAGCAGCTTAGTAGCGGAGGGGGACAGAGCCTACGAGCAGTACTTC. Translation: CASSLVAEGDRAYEQYF.

The genes are TRBV5-8 and TRBJ2-5; 13 positions agree with TRBD2. The CDR3 is 18 residues long. From germline, CDR1 is SGHTS and CDR2 YDEGEE. The V and J ends lost 1 base and 1 base, in that order; junction bases with no gene match: 7. CDR3 sequence (DNA): TGTGCCAGCAGCTTGTGGATCGGGACTAGCGGGACCCAAGAGACCCAGTACTTC. Protein: CASSLWIGTSGTQETQYF.

The CDR3 loop reads CASSLWGRAEAFF. DNA of the CDR3: TGTGCCAGCAGCCTCTGGGGGAGGGCTGAAGCTTTCTTT. The chain couples TRBV7-2 to TRBJ1-1; weak D call: TRBD1 (5 bases). V lost 5 bases and J 6 bases, leaving 13 bases between the germline ends. Germline V gene lookup returns CDR1 SGHTA and CDR2 FQGNSA. The CDR3 contains 13 residues.

This clone was seen once. The rearrangement links TRBV6-5 to TRBJ2-3, with 9 bases identical to TRBD1. The CDR3 runs to 15 residues. V lost 6 bases to trimming and J lost 3 bases; unmatched junction nucleotides: 7. The germline V gene has CDR1 MNHEY and CDR2 SVGAGI. The CDR3 sequence is CASRGGQGRTDTQYF. The CDR3 nucleotides read TGTGCCAGCAGGGGCGGACAGGGGAGGACAGATACGCAGTATTTT.

The rearrangement links TRBV18 to TRBJ1-1, with D tentatively TRBD1 (5 bases). Germline V gives CDR1 KGHSH, CDR2 LQKENI. CDR3 length equals 14 residues. Trimming removed 6 bases from V and 8 bases from J, with 19 bases in between. CDR3 sequence reads: CASSLGRGEVEAFF. The CDR3 coding sequence is TGTGCCAGCTCTTTAGGACGGGGGGAGGTCGAAGCTTTCTTT.

This clone is a singleton in its sample. The genes are TRBV2 and TRBJ1-6, with 8 nucleotides matching TRBD1. V lost 5 bases and J lost 13; bases outside the gene matches: 7. The germline gives CDR1 SNHLY, CDR2 FYNNEI. The CDR3 is made up of 13 amino acids. CDR3 DNA sequence: TGTGCCAGCAGTCCCGAAACAGGGGGTCCCCTCCACTTT. It specifies CASSPETGGPLHF.

V gene TRBV5-1 combines with J gene TRBJ1-5; D not certain. Trimming took 4 bases from V and 2 from J, leaving 13 bases between them. CDR3 length: 15 amino acids. The germline V gene encodes CDR1 SGHRS and CDR2 YFSETQ. The chain's CDR3 is CASSVIPGGNQPQHF. CDR3 nucleotide sequence: TGCGCCAGCAGCGTAATCCCCGGGGGCAATCAGCCCCAGCATTTT.

The genes are TRBV5-1 and TRBJ2-2, with D perhaps TRBD2 (6 bases). Trimming removed 4 bases from V and 4 bases from J, with 11 bases in between. The V gene's germline CDR1 is SGHRS and CDR2 YFSETQ. This CDR3 is 14 amino acids long. The CDR3 loop reads CASSPTGGTGELFF. The CDR3 DNA is TGCGCCAGCAGCCCGACCGGGGGCACCGGGGAGCTGTTTTTT.

The rearrangement joins TRBV18 to TRBJ1-2, with a possible D match to TRBD1 (6 bases). Germline values: CDR1 KGHSH, CDR2 LQKENI. The CDR3 consists of 17 residues. With 2 bases removed from V and 2 bases from J, the gap between germline ends came to 18 bases. CDR3 in amino acids: CASSPEGLYRDNYGYTF. CDR3 DNA sequence: TGTGCCAGCTCACCAGAGGGGCTATACAGGGACAACTATGGCTACACCTTC.

The V call is TRBV6-5, the J call TRBJ1-1; D might be TRBD1 (6 bases). Per germline, CDR1 MNHEY and CDR2 SVGAGI. V lost 0 bases, J lost 0 bases, and 8 bases lay in between. CDR3 length: 15 residues. CDR3 nucleotides: TGTGCCAGCAGTTACTCGGGGACAATGAACACTGAAGCTTTCTTT. Translation: CASSYSGTMNTEAFF.

The rearrangement uses TRBV5-1 and TRBJ2-7; D is unclear. The length of the CDR3 is 16 residues. CDR1 is SGHRS, CDR2 YFSETQ, per germline. V was clipped by 0 bases and J by 0 bases, with 13 bases between them. The CDR3 protein is CASSLGGQASSYEQYF. The CDR3 DNA reads as TGCGCCAGCAGCTTGGGTGGTCAGGCGAGCTCCTACGAGCAGTACTTC.

The rearrangement uses TRBV29-1 and TRBJ1-5, with 9 bases aligning to TRBD1. CDR1 and CDR2 (germline): SQVTM, ANQGSEA. V shed 6 bases and J 4 bases; nucleotides not matched to a gene: 7. The CDR3 length is 14 residues. This CDR3 reads CSVKDRGWNQPQHF. The CDR3 DNA sequence: TGCAGCGTAAAGGACAGGGGTTGGAATCAGCCCCAGCATTTT.

This clone was recorded only once. V is TRBV5-1 and J is TRBJ1-2; 9 bases match TRBD1. CDR3 length equals 14 residues. V was clipped by 4 bases and J by 6 bases; unmatched bases: 7. Germline CDR1 reads SGHRS; CDR2 reads YFSETQ. The CDR3, as DNA: TGCGCCAGCAGCCTCCTACAGGGGGCGGATGGCTACACCTTC. Residues: CASSLLQGADGYTF.

The J gene is TRBJ2-1, the V gene TRBV2; D call uncertain. Germline V gives CDR1 SNHLY, CDR2 FYNNEI. The CDR3 is 12 amino acids. V lost 2 bases, J lost 10 bases, and 9 bases lay in between. DNA for the CDR3: TGTGCCAGCAGTGAAACACGGCGGGAGCAGTTCTTC. Translating gives CASSETRREQFF. Using reference TRBV2 and TRBJ2-1 for the parts outside the CDR3, the full variable domain is EPEVTQTPSHQVTQMGQEVILRCVPISNHLYFYWYRQILGQKVEFLVSFYNNEISEKSEIFDDQFSVERPDGSNFTLKIRSTKLEDSAMYFCASSETRREQFFGPGTRLTVL.

CDR3 sequence: CASSQGLAVLEQYF. Here the CDR3 DNA reads TGTGCCAGCAGCCAGGGACTAGCGGTTCTCGAGCAGTACTTC. The chain employs TRBV5-4 and TRBJ2-7; 11 nucleotides match TRBD2. CDR1 is SGHNT and CDR2 is YYREEE in the germline V gene (reference sequence). Losses at the gene ends were 4 bases for V and 6 bases for J; bases not matched to a gene: 6. The CDR3 runs to 14 residues.